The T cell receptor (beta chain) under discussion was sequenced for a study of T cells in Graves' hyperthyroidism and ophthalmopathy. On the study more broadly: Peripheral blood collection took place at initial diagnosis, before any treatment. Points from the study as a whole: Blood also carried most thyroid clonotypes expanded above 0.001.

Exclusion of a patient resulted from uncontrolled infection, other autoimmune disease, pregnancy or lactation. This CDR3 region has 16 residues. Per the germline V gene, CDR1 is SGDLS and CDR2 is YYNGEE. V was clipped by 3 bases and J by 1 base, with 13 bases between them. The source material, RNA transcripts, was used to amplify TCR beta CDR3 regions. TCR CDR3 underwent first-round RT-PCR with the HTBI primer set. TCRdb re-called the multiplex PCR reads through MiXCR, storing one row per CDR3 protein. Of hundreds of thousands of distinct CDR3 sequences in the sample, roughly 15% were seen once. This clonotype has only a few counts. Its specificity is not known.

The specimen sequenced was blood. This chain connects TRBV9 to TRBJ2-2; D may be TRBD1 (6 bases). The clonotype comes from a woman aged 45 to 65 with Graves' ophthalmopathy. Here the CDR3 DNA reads TGTGCCAGCAGCGCTAGTAAGGGGGAGAACACCGGGGAGCTGTTTTTT. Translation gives CASSASKGENTGELFF. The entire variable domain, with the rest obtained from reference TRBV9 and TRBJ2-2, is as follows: DSGVTQTPKHLITATGQRVTLRCSPRSGDLSVYWYQQSLDQGLQFLIQYYNGEERAKGNILERFSAQQFPDLHSELNLSSLELGDSALYFCASSASKGENTGELFFGEGSRLTVL.